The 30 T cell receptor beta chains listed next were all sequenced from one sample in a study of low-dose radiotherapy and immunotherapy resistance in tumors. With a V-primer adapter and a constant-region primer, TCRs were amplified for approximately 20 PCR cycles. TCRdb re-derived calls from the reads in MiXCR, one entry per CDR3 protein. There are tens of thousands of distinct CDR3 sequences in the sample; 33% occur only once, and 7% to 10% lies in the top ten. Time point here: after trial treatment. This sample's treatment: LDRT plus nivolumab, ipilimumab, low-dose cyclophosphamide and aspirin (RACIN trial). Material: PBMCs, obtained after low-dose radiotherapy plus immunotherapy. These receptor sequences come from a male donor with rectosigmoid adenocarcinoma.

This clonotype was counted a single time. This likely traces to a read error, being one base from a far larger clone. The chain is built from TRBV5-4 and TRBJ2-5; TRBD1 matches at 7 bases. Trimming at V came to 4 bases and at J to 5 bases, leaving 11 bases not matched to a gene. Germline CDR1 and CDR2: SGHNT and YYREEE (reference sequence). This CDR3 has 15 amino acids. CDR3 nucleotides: TGTGCCAGCAGCCAAGAAGGCACAGGGGAGGAGACCCAGTACTTC. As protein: CASSQEGTGEETQYF.

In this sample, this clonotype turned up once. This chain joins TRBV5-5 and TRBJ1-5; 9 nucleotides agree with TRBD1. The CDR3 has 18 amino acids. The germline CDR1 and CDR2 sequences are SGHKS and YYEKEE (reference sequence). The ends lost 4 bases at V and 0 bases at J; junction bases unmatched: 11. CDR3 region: CASSDPGQGGYSNQPQHF. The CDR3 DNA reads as TGTGCCAGCAGCGATCCGGGACAGGGTGGTTATAGCAATCAGCCCCAGCATTTT.

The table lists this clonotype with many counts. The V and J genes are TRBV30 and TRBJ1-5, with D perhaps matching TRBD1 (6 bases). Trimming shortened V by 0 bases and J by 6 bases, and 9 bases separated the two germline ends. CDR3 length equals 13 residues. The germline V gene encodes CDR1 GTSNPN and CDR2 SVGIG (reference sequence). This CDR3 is CAWSVGQSQPQHF. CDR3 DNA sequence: TGTGCCTGGAGTGTGGGACAATCTCAGCCCCAGCATTTT. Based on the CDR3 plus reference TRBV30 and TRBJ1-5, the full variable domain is SQTIHQWPATLVQPVGSPLSLECTVEGTSNPNLYWYRQAAGRGLQLLFYSVGIGQISSEVPQNLSASRPQDRQFILSSKKLLLSDSGFYLCAWSVGQSQPQHFGDGTRLSIL.

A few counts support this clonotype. CDR3 protein: CASSLEDGYTF. The CDR3 region has the DNA TGTGCCAGCAGTCTCGAGGATGGCTACACCTTC. The rearrangement joins TRBV28 to TRBJ1-2; no clear D. The germline CDR1 and CDR2 sequences are MDHEN and SYDVKM. This CDR3 has 11 amino acids. Trimming stripped 5 bases from V and 6 bases from J, with 7 bases between.

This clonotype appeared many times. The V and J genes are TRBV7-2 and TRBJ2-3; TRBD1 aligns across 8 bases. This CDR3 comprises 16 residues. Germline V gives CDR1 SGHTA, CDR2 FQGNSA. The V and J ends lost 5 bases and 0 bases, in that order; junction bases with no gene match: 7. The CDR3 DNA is TGTGCCAGCAGCCCCAACAGGGGGACAAGCACAGATACGCAGTATTTT. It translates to CASSPNRGTSTDTQYF.

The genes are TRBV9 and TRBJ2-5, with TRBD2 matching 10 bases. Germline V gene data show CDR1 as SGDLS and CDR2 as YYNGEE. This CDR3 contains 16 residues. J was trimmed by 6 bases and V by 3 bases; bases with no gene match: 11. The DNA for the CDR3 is TGTGCCAGCAGCGCCTTCCAGCGGGGGGGCCCACAGACCCAGTACTTC. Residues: CASSAFQRGGPQTQYF.

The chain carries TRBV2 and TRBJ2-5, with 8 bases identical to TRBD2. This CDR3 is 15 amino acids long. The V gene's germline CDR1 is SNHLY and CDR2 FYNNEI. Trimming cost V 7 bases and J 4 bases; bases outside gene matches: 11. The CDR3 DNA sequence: TGTGCCAGCAAACCTCCGGGACTAGTTGGAGAGACCCAGTACTTC. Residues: CASKPPGLVGETQYF.

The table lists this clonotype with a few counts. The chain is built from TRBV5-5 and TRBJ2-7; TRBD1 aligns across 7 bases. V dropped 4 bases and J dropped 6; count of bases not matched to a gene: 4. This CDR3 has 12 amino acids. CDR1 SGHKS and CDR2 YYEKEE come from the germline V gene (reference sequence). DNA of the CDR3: TGTGCCAGCAGCCTCGGGACAGCCGAGCAGTACTTC. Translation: CASSLGTAEQYF. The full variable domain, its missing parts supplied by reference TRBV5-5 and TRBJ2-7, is DAGVTQSPTHLIKTRGQQVTLRCSPISGHKSVSWYQQVLGQGPQFIFQYYEKEERGRGNFPDRFSARQFPNYSSELNVNALLLGDSALYLCASSLGTAEQYFGPGTRLTVT.

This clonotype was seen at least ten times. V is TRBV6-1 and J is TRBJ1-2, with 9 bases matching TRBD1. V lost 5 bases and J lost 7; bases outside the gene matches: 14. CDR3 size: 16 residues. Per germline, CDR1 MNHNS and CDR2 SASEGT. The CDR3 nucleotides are TGTGCCAGCAGTTACTCTGGGACAGGGCCGGGCAGTGGCTACACCTTC. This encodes CASSYSGTGPGSGYTF.

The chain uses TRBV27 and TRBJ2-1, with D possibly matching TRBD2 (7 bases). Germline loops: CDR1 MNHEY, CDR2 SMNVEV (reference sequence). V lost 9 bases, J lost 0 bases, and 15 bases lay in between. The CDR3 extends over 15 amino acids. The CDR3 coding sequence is TGTGCCAGGTCAGGGGCGGGAGCCTCCTACAATGAGCAGTTCTTC. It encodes CARSGAGASYNEQFF.

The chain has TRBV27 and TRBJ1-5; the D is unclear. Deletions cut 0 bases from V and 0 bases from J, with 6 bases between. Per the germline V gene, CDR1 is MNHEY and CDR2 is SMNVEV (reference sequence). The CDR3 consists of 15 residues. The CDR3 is CASSLSTISNQPQHF. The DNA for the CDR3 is TGTGCCAGCAGTTTATCCACCATTAGCAATCAGCCCCAGCATTTT.

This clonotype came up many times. CDR3 sequence reads: CSASNSGVYNEQFF. The CDR3 nucleotides are TGCAGTGCTTCTAACAGCGGGGTATACAATGAGCAGTTCTTC. The rearrangement links TRBV20-1 to TRBJ2-1; 7 bases match TRBD2. The germline V gene encodes CDR1 DFQATT and CDR2 SNEGSKA (reference sequence). J lost 4 bases, V lost 5 bases, and 8 bases had no gene match. The CDR3 loop spans 14 amino acids.

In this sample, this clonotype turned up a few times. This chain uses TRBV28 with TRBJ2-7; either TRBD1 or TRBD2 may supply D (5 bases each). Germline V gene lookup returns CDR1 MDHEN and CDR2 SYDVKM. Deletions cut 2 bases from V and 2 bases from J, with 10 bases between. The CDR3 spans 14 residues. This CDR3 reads CASSLMRGPYEQYF. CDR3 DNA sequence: TGTGCCAGCAGTTTAATGAGGGGCCCCTACGAGCAGTACTTC.

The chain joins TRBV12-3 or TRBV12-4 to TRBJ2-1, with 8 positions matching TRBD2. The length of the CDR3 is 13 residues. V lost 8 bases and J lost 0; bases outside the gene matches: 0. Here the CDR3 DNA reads TGTGCCAGCGCGGGGGGCTCCTACAATGAGCAGTTCTTC. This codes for CASAGGSYNEQFF.

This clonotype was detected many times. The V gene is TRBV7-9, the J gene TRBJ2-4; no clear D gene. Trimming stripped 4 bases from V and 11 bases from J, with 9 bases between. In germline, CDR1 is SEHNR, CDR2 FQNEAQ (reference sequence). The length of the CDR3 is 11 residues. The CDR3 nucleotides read TGTGCCAGCAGCTCTGGGCGTGTTCAGTACTTC. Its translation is CASSSGRVQYF.

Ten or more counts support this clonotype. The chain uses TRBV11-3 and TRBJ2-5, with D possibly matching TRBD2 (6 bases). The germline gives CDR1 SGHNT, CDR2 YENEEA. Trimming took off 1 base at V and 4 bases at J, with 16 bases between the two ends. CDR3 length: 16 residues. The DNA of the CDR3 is TGTGCCAGCAGCTTAGGGGTCGGGAGTGAGGGAGAGACCCAGTACTTC. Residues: CASSLGVGSEGETQYF. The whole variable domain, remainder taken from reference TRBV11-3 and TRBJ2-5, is EAGVVQSPRYKIIEKKQPVAFWCNPISGHNTLYWYLQNLGQGPELLIRYENEEAVDDSQLPKDRFSAERLKGVDSTLKIQPAELGDSAVYLCASSLGVGSEGETQYFGPGTRLLVL.

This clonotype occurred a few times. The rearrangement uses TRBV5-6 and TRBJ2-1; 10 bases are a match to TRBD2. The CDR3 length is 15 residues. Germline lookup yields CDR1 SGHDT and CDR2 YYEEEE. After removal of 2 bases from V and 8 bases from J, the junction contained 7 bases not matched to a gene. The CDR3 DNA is TGTGCCAGCAGCTTTGGGAGCGGGAGGGGTTATGAGCAGTTCTTC. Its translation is CASSFGSGRGYEQFF.

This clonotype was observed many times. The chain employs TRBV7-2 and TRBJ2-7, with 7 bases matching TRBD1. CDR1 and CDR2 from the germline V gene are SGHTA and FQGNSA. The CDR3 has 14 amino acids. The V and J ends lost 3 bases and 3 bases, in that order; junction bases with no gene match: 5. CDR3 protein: CASSFPTGSYEQYF. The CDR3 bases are TGTGCCAGCAGCTTCCCGACAGGGAGCTACGAGCAGTACTTC.

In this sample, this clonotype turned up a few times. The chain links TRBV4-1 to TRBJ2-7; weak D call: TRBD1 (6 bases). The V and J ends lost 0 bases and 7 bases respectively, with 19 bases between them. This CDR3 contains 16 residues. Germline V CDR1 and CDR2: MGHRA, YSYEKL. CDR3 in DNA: TGCGCCAGCAGCCAAGACGAGGCGCGGCAGGGGAAAGAGCAGTACTTC. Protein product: CASSQDEARQGKEQYF.

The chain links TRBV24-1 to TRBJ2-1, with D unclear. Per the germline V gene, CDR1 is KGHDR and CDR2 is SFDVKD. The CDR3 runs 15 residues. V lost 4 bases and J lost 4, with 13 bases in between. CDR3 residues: CATSDPYTEYNEQFF. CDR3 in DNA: TGTGCCACCAGTGACCCTTACACAGAGTACAATGAGCAGTTCTTC.

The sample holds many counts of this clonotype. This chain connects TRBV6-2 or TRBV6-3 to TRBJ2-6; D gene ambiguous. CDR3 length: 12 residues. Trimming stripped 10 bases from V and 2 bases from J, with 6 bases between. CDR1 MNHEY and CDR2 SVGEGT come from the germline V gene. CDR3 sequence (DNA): TGTGCCACCCTCACTGGGGCCAACGTCCTGACTTTC. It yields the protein CATLTGANVLTF.

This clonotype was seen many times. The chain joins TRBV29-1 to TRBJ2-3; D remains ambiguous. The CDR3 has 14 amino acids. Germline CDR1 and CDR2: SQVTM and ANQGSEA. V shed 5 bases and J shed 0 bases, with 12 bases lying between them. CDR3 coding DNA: TGCAGCGTTCGTGGGCCGGCTAGCACAGATACGCAGTATTTT. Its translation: CSVRGPASTDTQYF.

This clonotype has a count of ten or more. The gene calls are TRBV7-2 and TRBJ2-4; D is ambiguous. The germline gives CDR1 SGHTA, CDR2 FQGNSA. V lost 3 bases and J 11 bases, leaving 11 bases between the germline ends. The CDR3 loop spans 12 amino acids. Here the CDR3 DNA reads TGTGCCAGCAGCTTCCTGGGTGGCGTTCAGTACTTC. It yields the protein CASSFLGGVQYF.

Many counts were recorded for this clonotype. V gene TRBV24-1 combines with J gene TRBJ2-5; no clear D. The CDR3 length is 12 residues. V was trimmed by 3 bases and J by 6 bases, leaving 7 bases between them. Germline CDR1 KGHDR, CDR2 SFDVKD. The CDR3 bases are TGTGCCACCAGTGATATATCGAAGACCCAGTACTTC. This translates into CATSDISKTQYF.

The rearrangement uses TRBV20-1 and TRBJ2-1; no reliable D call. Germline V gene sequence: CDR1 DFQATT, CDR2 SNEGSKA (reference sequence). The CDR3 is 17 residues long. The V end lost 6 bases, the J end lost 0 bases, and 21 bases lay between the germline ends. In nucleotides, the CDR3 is TGCAGTGCCTCCACCCCCCGCCATACTGGCTCCTACAATGAGCAGTTCTTC. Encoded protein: CSASTPRHTGSYNEQFF.

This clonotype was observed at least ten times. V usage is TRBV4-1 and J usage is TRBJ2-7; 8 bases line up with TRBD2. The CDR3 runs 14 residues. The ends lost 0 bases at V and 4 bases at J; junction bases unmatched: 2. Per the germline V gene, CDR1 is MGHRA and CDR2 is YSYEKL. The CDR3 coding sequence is TGCGCCAGCAGCCAAGATACTAGCGGATACGAGCAGTACTTC. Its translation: CASSQDTSGYEQYF.

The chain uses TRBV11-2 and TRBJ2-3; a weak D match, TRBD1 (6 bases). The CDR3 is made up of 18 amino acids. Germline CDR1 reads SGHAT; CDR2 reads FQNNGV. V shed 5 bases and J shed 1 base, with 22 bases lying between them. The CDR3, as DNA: TGTGCCAGCAGCCCCCCCCCCAAACAGGGAAAGGGCACAGATACGCAGTATTTT. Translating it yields CASSPPPKQGKGTDTQYF. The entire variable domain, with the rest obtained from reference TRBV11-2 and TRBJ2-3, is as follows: EAGVAQSPRYKIIEKRQSVAFWCNPISGHATLYWYQQILGQGPKLLIQFQNNGVVDDSQLPKDRFSAERLKGVDSTLKIQPAKLEDSAVYLCASSPPPKQGKGTDTQYFGPGTRLTVL.

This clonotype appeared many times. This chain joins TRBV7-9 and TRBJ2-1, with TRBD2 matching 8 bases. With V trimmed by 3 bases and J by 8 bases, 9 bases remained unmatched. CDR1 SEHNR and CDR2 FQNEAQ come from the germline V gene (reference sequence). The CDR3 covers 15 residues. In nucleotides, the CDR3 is TGTGCCAGCAGCTTTCTAGCCGGGAGGGAAGATGAGCAGTTCTTC. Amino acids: CASSFLAGREDEQFF.

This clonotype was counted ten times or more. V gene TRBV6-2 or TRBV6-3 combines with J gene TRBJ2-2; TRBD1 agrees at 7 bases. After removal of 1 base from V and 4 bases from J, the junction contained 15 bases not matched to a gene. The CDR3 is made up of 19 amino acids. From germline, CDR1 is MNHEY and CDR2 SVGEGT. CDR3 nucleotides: TGTGCCAGCAGTTACTACCCCCCGGGCCAGGGGGTTGGCACCGGGGAGCTGTTTTTT. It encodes CASSYYPPGQGVGTGELFF.

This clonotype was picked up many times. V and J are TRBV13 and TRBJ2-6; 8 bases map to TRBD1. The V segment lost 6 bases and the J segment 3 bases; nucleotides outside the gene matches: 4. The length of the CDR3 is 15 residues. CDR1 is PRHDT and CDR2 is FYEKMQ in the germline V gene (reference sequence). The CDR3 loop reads CASSSDRVGANVLTF. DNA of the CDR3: TGTGCCAGCAGTTCGGACAGGGTTGGGGCCAACGTCCTGACTTTC.